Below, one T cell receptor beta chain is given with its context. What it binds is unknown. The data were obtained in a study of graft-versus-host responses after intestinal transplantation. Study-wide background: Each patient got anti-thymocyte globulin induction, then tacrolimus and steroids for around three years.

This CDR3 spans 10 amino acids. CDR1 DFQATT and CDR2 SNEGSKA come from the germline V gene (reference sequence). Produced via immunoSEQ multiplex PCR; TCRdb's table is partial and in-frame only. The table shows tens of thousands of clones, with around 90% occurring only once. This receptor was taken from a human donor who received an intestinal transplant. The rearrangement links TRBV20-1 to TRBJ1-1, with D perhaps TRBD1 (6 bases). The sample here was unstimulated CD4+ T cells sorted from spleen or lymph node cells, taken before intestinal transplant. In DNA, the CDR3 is TGCCGAGGGGGGGCCACTGAAGCTTTCTTT. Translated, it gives CRGGATEAFF.